This T cell receptor (beta chain) was sequenced for a study of T cell responses to AZD1222 COVID-19 vaccine. Germline CDR1 is KGHDR and CDR2 is SFDVKD. Trimming cost V 7 bases and J 7 bases; bases outside gene matches: 4. CDR3 size: 12 residues. Measured with immunoSEQ multiplex PCR; TCRdb has only the in-frame clones, and not every one. The data show 100,000 to 140,000 clones, approximately 90% seen once. The receptor's source is an adult who received the AZD1222 COVID-19 vaccine. The chain couples TRBV24-1 to TRBJ1-2, with 8 bases fitting TRBD1. The sequenced sample was peripheral blood, obtained 28 days after the second AZD1222 dose. CDR3 sequence reads: CATSGQGAGYTF. As DNA, the CDR3 is TGTGCCACCAGCGGACAGGGAGCTGGCTACACCTTC.